The entry below gives a single T cell receptor (beta chain) sequence along with its context. The sample comes from a study of blood T cell repertoires in COVID-19. Study details: Sites in the United States, Italy and Spain provided acute and convalescent COVID-19 samples. The analysed material was cDNA or gDNA that came from T cells, B-cell-depleted T cells, or PBMCs.

V lost 4 bases and J lost 6; bases outside the gene matches: 12. CDR1 is MDHEN and CDR2 is SYDVKM in the germline V gene. The CDR3 extends over 16 amino acids. TCRdb's copy holds only in-frame clones and misses some; the assay was immunoSEQ multiplex PCR. The sample holds about 140,000 clones, 65% to 90% seen once. The sample was peripheral blood. This chain joins TRBV28 and TRBJ2-7, with TRBD2 identical over 10 bases. The receptor was isolated from a human donor in a cohort sampled during active COVID-19. CDR3 in amino acids: CASSSQSGRGGSEQYF. The CDR3 DNA reads TGTGCCAGCAGTTCCCAAAGCGGGAGGGGGGGTAGCGAGCAGTACTTC.